A selection of T cell receptor beta chains follows, all from one sample in a study of T cell responses to AZD1222 COVID-19 vaccine. The assay was immunoSEQ multiplex PCR, and TCRdb's table has in-frame clones only and misses some. Seen here are 95,000 to 150,000 clones, roughly 90% observed once, and the top ten hold approximately 1%. Sequencing used peripheral blood, obtained on day 0 of AZD1222 vaccination. The receptors were gathered from an adult in good health. The CDR3 runs from the conserved cysteine through the conserved F or W. A D gene is named only where the DNA matches it firmly. Size is stated for part of the rows, as once, few or many counts, or as a class when the clone is expanded.

CDR3aa | CDR3nt | v_gene | d_gene | j_gene | abundance
CASSLENTIYF | TGTGCCAGCAGCTTAGAAAACACCATATATTTT | TRBV7-9 | - | TRBJ1-3 | -
CASSEGFSSGYTF | TGTGCCAGCAGTGAGGGGTTTTCTTCTGGCTACACCTTC | TRBV2 | - | TRBJ1-2 | -
CAWSSHVRDTQYF | TGTGCCTGGAGTAGTCACGTGAGGGATACGCAGTATTTT | TRBV30 | - | TRBJ2-3 | -
CAISESVSGDNQPQHF | TGTGCCATCAGTGAGTCGGTGTCAGGAGACAATCAGCCCCAGCATTTT | TRBV10-3 | - | TRBJ1-5 | -
CASSPLLAGGGDTQYF | TGTGCCAGCTCACCCCTACTAGCGGGAGGCGGAGATACGCAGTATTTT | TRBV18 | TRBD2 | TRBJ2-3 | -
CASSLGTAPTAF | TGTGCCAGCTCTCTAGGGACAGCCCCCACCGCGTTT | TRBV18 | TRBD1 | TRBJ1-1 | -
CASLSLAGVAYEQYF | TGTGCCAGCCTCTCCCTAGCGGGAGTGGCGTACGAGCAGTACTTC | TRBV6-5 | TRBD2 | TRBJ2-7 | -
CASSTTGRDQPQHF | TGTGCCAGCTCCACGACAGGGAGGGATCAGCCCCAGCATTTT | TRBV18 | TRBD1 | TRBJ1-5 | -
CASSLEHRVVTGYTF | TGTGCCAGCAGCTTGGAACACAGGGTAGTTACGGGCTACACCTTC | TRBV5-6 | - | TRBJ1-2 | -
CASSHQTEQLETQYF | TGTGCCAGCAGCCATCAAACAGAACAATTAGAGACCCAGTACTTC | TRBV5-4 | - | TRBJ2-5 | once
CATSDGRQGGQPQHF | TGTGCCACCAGTGATGGCCGACAGGGCGGTCAGCCCCAGCATTTT | TRBV24-1 | TRBD1 | TRBJ1-5 | -
CASSQSSGEETQYF | TGTGCCAGCAGCCAATCCTCCGGAGAAGAGACCCAGTACTTC | TRBV3-1/TRBV3-2 | - | TRBJ2-5 | -
CASSLSTGVAGELFF | TGCGCCAGCAGCTTGAGTACGGGAGTTGCCGGGGAGCTGTTTTTT | TRBV5-1 | - | TRBJ2-2 | once
CASGASIHGYTF | TGTGCTAGTGGCGCTAGTATTCACGGCTACACCTTC | TRBV12-5 | - | TRBJ1-2 | -
CASRATGGQDSPLHF | TGTGCCAGCAGAGCGACAGGGGGCCAAGATTCACCCCTCCACTTT | TRBV9 | TRBD1 | TRBJ1-6 | -
CASSVGPLPRGNTEAFF | TGTGCCAGCAGCGTAGGACCCCTCCCGAGGGGCAACACTGAAGCTTTCTTT | TRBV9 | - | TRBJ1-1 | -
CASSPNLGGEQYF | TGTGCCAGCAGCCCTAACCTCGGGGGCGAGCAGTACTTC | TRBV7-9 | - | TRBJ2-7 | -
CASSWGTAAYEQYF | TGTGCCAGCAGCTGGGGGACAGCTGCCTACGAGCAGTACTTC | TRBV7-8 | TRBD1 | TRBJ2-7 | -
CASSINGGGTEAFF | TGTGCCAGCAGCATCAACGGAGGTGGCACTGAAGCTTTCTTT | TRBV7-9 | - | TRBJ1-1 | -
CAWSVLLTEAFF | TGTGCCTGGAGTGTACTCTTGACTGAAGCTTTCTTT | TRBV30 | - | TRBJ1-1 | -
CASRRQGLTEAFF | TGTGCCAGCAGACGACAGGGGTTAACTGAAGCTTTCTTT | TRBV28 | TRBD1 | TRBJ1-1 | many
CASSEGERGSQYF | TGTGCCAGCAGTGAAGGAGAGCGGGGGAGTCAGTACTTC | TRBV6-1 | TRBD2 | TRBJ2-7 | -
CASSLGGTRGDIQYF | TGTGCCAGCAGCTTAGGGGGGACCAGGGGAGACATTCAGTACTTC | TRBV11-3 | - | TRBJ2-4 | -
CASSYRGFAYEQYF | TGTGCCAGTAGTTATCGGGGGTTTGCCTACGAGCAGTACTTC | TRBV19 | - | TRBJ2-7 | -
CASSLVLAGGYNEQFF | TGTGCCAGCAGCTTGGTTTTGGCGGGGGGCTACAATGAGCAGTTCTTC | TRBV5-4 | TRBD2 | TRBJ2-1 | -
CASSPTGLAAEQFF | TGTGCCAGCAGCCCGACGGGACTAGCGGCTGAGCAGTTCTTC | TRBV11-3 | TRBD2 | TRBJ2-1 | once
CASSYNPRSEQFF | TGTGCCAGCAGTTATAACCCTAGGAGTGAGCAGTTCTTC | TRBV6-2/TRBV6-3 | - | TRBJ2-1 | -
CASSLETGGSYGYTF | TGCGCCAGCAGCTTGGAGACAGGGGGCAGCTATGGCTACACCTTC | TRBV5-1 | TRBD1 | TRBJ1-2 | -
CASSLATGSWEGTEAFF | TGCGCCAGCAGCTTGGCTACAGGGAGTTGGGAGGGGACTGAAGCTTTCTTT | TRBV5-1 | - | TRBJ1-1 | -
CASSGGLAGLLTQYF | TGTGCCAGCAGTGGGGGGCTAGCGGGACTCCTTACGCAGTATTTT | TRBV2 | TRBD2 | TRBJ2-3 | -
CASSMRAGGDTQYF | TGTGCCAGTAGTATGCGGGCCGGGGGAGATACGCAGTATTTT | TRBV19 | - | TRBJ2-3 | -
CASSESTSQPQHF | TGTGCCAGCAGTGAAAGTACGAGCCAGCCCCAGCATTTT | TRBV6-1 | - | TRBJ1-5 | -
CSVALGTNEKLFF | TGCAGCGTTGCTTTGGGAACTAATGAAAAACTGTTTTTT | TRBV29-1 | - | TRBJ1-4 | -
CASSLTVTISYEQYF | TGTGCCAGCAGCCTCACGGTGACGATCTCCTACGAGCAGTACTTC | TRBV7-8 | - | TRBJ2-7 | -
CSVGAGGYYNEQFF | TGCAGCGTTGGAGCGGGAGGATACTACAATGAGCAGTTCTTC | TRBV29-1 | TRBD2 | TRBJ2-1 | -
CASSSIDGMAPKWQYF | TGTGCCAGCAGTTCGATAGACGGGATGGCACCCAAGTGGCAGTACTTC | TRBV27 | - | TRBJ2-7 | -